The T cell receptor (beta chain) under discussion was sequenced for a study of CD8+ T cells in alopecia areata. Whole-study context: Patients in the treated group were given tofacitinib by mouth, 5 to 10 mg twice a day.

Following extraction, RNA underwent reverse transcription to cDNA, which served as the sequencing template. Some clones are missing from TCRdb's copy, which holds only in-frame ones; the method was immunoSEQ multiplex PCR. The sample has hundreds of thousands of clones, about 62% seen once; the top ten hold roughly 0.88%. The treatment denotes: oral pan-JAK inhibitor, 5-10 mg twice daily. Lesional scalp punch biopsies and peripheral blood were collected from alopecia areata patients. T lymphocytes (CD4+ and CD8+) were sorted from PBMCs. Trimming cost V 1 base and J 1 base, with 13 bases left between them. The CDR3 contains 16 residues. Germline loops: CDR1 SGHDN, CDR2 FVKESK.

This TCR came from a human donor with alopecia areata. V usage is TRBV14 and J usage is TRBJ2-5, with D tentatively TRBD2 (5 bases). The sequencing used CD4+ T cells sorted from blood, collected at roughly week 53, from a patient treated with tofacitinib. The CDR3 region is CASSQGRFDGQETQYF. The CDR3 region has the DNA TGTGCCAGCAGCCAAGGGAGGTTTGACGGCCAAGAGACCCAGTACTTC. The entire variable domain, with the rest obtained from reference TRBV14 and TRBJ2-5, is as follows: EAGVTQFPSHSVIEKGQTVTLRCDPISGHDNLYWYRRVMGKEIKFLLHFVKESKQDESGMPNNRFLAERTGGTYSTLKVQPAELEDSGVYFCASSQGRFDGQETQYFGPGTRLLVL.